The source of this TCR beta chain is a study of T cell responses to AZD1222 COVID-19 vaccine. A note on this clone: Its antigen is not known.

Study observations and caveats: At baseline, just a handful of AZD1222 recipients tested seropositive.

Profiled with immunoSEQ multiplex PCR; TCRdb holds only in-frame clones, not every one. The sample contains around 87,000 clones, approximately 92% of which appear only once. The V end lost 0 bases, the J end lost 0 bases, and 12 bases lay between the germline ends. There are 18 residues in the CDR3. The germline gives CDR1 MNHEY, CDR2 SMNVEV (reference sequence). Sequenced here: peripheral blood, sampled 28 days after the second AZD1222 dose. This clonotype was sampled from an adult who received the AZD1222 COVID-19 vaccine. The V call is TRBV27, the J call TRBJ1-6; D not resolved. CDR3 loop: CASSLSISQSSYNSPLHF. The CDR3 DNA is TGTGCCAGCAGTTTATCGATCTCGCAAAGCTCCTATAATTCACCCCTCCACTTT.